This TCR beta chain was documented in a study of spatial heterogeneity in lung cancer. Overall study context: Detected sequences consistently included more beta-chain ones than alpha-chain ones. Study results and caveats: Counts of expanded alpha and beta TCRs within tumors tracked the tumor nonsynonymous mutation count.

TCR cDNA molecules each carried a unique molecular identifier. TCRdb reanalysed the 5' RACE reads using MiXCR and keeps one entry per CDR3 protein. The data contain around 9,900 distinct CDR3 sequences, roughly 6% of them singletons. This clonotype was found many times. Its specificity is not known. Germline V gene lookup returns CDR1 MNHNS and CDR2 SASEGT. This CDR3 spans 14 amino acids. Trimming took 5 bases from V and 5 from J; bases not matched to a gene: 5. The time point: sample taken at primary tumor resection. A total of around 72 untreated early-stage non-small cell lung cancer patients served as donors. Unsorted whole RNA of tumor, nontumor lung or frozen PBMC was sequenced.

Sequencing used lung tumor tissue, obtained at surgery. The genes are TRBV6-1 and TRBJ1-2, with TRBD1 identical over 10 bases. The receptor's source is a female donor with early-stage non-small cell lung cancer. This CDR3 is CASSLSGQGYGYTF. The CDR3 nucleotides are TGTGCCAGCAGTTTGTCGGGACAGGGGTATGGCTACACCTTC.